Below are 14 T cell receptor beta chains sequenced from a single sample in a study of shared clonotypes between healthy human individuals. The data were produced by immunoSEQ multiplex PCR, yet TCRdb's version contains in-frame clones alone and is incomplete. The sample records 450,000 to 700,000 clones, roughly 95% being singletons. The naive CD8 population came from CD45RO-negative cells selected for CCR7, without terminally differentiated effector memory CD45RA+ cells. The specimen sequenced was naive CD8+ T cells sorted from blood. The origin of the receptors is a woman in her 30s in good health.

J is TRBJ1-3 and V is TRBV2, with D uncertain. Germline V gives CDR1 SNHLY, CDR2 FYNNEI. V lost 6 bases and J lost 0, with 9 bases in between. The CDR3 sequence is 14 residues long. The DNA of the CDR3 is TGTGCCAGCAGCGGATTCAGCTCTGGAAACACCATATATTTT. Residues: CASSGFSSGNTIYF.

The chain combines TRBV11-2 with TRBJ2-7; TRBD1 matches 7 bases. From germline, CDR1 is SGHAT and CDR2 FQNNGV. The CDR3 loop spans 16 amino acids. Losses at the gene ends were 2 bases for V and 3 bases for J; bases not matched to a gene: 10. CDR3: CASSLPRTGDNYEQYF. The CDR3 DNA is TGTGCCAGCAGCTTACCGCGGACAGGAGACAACTACGAGCAGTACTTC.

The chain is built from TRBV19 and TRBJ2-3; no firm D call. Trimming shortened V by 4 bases and J by 4 bases, and 6 bases separated the two germline ends. The CDR3 has 12 amino acids. Germline V gives CDR1 LNHDA, CDR2 SQIVND (reference sequence). The CDR3 loop reads CASSTTPDTQYF. The CDR3 DNA reads as TGTGCCAGTAGTACCACCCCAGATACGCAGTATTTT.

The V call is TRBV27, the J call TRBJ2-1; unclear D gene. This CDR3 spans 12 amino acids. With 4 bases removed from V and 5 bases from J, the gap between germline ends came to 6 bases. Germline V lookup: CDR1 MNHEY, CDR2 SMNVEV (reference sequence). The CDR3 DNA reads as TGTGCCAGCAGTTCAACCCACAATGAGCAGTTCTTC. Residues: CASSSTHNEQFF.

This chain uses TRBV7-3 with TRBJ2-1, with D perhaps given as TRBD1 or TRBD2 (5 bases each). V shed 5 bases and J shed 5 bases, with 13 bases lying between them. CDR1 SGHTA and CDR2 FQGTGA come from the germline V gene. The length of the CDR3 is 14 residues. The CDR3: CASSTGTLDNEQFF. Here the CDR3 DNA reads TGTGCCAGCAGCACCGGGACGCTGGACAATGAGCAGTTCTTC.

The rearrangement links TRBV27 to TRBJ2-2; perhaps TRBD1 as D (5 bases). Germline V gives CDR1 MNHEY, CDR2 SMNVEV (reference sequence). Trimming removed 8 bases at V and 7 bases at J, with 14 bases between. This CDR3 has 13 amino acids. The CDR3 region is CASDNKGYGELFF. In DNA, the CDR3 is TGTGCCAGCGATAATAAGGGGTACGGGGAGCTGTTTTTT.

The chain carries TRBV6-1 and TRBJ2-7; 7 bases are a match to TRBD1. CDR1 MNHNS and CDR2 SASEGT come from the germline V gene. V gave up 7 bases and J gave up 3 bases; unmatched junction bases: 9. This CDR3 has 14 residues. CDR3 residues: CASMPIGTVYEQYF. CDR3 nucleotide sequence: TGTGCCAGCATGCCGATCGGGACAGTCTACGAGCAGTACTTC.

This clone occurred once. The V call is TRBV7-2, the J call TRBJ1-1, with D possibly being TRBD1 (6 bases). Germline CDR1 reads SGHTA; CDR2 reads FQGNSA. V lost 4 bases and J 0 bases, leaving 6 bases between the germline ends. The CDR3 length is 13 residues. The CDR3 is CASSSGVNTEAFF. The CDR3 DNA sequence: TGTGCCAGCAGCTCAGGGGTGAACACTGAAGCTTTCTTT.

Note on this clone: Additional DNA sequences in this sample encode the identical CDR3. J is TRBJ2-1 and V is TRBV11-2, with unresolved D. Per germline, CDR1 SGHAT and CDR2 FQNNGV. The CDR3 has 12 residues. V was trimmed by 1 base and J by 6 bases, leaving 4 bases between them. CDR3 amino acids: CASSLGANEQFF. The CDR3 DNA follows: TGTGCCAGCAGCTTAGGAGCCAATGAGCAGTTCTTC.

This chain connects TRBV4-1 to TRBJ2-7; D may correspond to TRBD1 or TRBD2 (5 bases each). CDR1 MGHRA and CDR2 YSYEKL come from the germline V gene. The CDR3 is 14 residues long. V lost 4 bases and J 1 base, leaving 11 bases between the germline ends. Here the CDR3 DNA reads TGCGCCAGCAGCCTCGGGACCGTATCCTACGAGCAGTACTTC. Translated, it gives CASSLGTVSYEQYF.

This sequence joins TRBV7-3 and TRBJ2-1, with D possibly being TRBD2 (7 bases). Germline CDR1 SGHTA, CDR2 FQGTGA. This CDR3 comprises 14 residues. V gave up 6 bases and J gave up 5 bases, with 14 bases separating them. CDR3 in amino acids: CASSAWEGDNEQFF. The CDR3 DNA is TGTGCCAGCAGTGCTTGGGAGGGGGACAATGAGCAGTTCTTC.

The chain employs TRBV18 and TRBJ2-1; unclear D gene. V lost 2 bases to trimming and J lost 9 bases, with 20 bases between them. The germline V gene encodes CDR1 KGHSH and CDR2 LQKENI. The CDR3 is 16 amino acids. The CDR3, as DNA: TGTGCCAGCTCACCAACGGCGTCAGTACCTTGGGGTGAGCAGTTCTTC. This gives the protein CASSPTASVPWGEQFF.

The chain employs TRBV5-1 and TRBJ2-2, with a tentative D call TRBD2 (6 bases). The length of the CDR3 is 15 residues. V was pared by 4 bases and J by 5 bases, with 15 bases between. CDR1 is SGHRS and CDR2 is YFSETQ in the germline V gene. CDR3 DNA: TGCGCCAGCAGCATCGCTGAGGCGGGAACCGGGGAGCTGTTTTTT. It codes for CASSIAEAGTGELFF.

The V gene is TRBV10-1, the J gene TRBJ1-1; D not certain. The CDR3 is 12 amino acids. CDR1 WNHNN and CDR2 SYGVQD come from the germline V gene (reference sequence). The V and J ends lost 7 bases and 1 base respectively, with 7 bases between them. The CDR3 DNA reads TGCGCCAGCATGGGCACGAACACTGAAGCTTTCTTT. It specifies CASMGTNTEAFF.